This T cell receptor beta chain appears in the sequencing data of a study of control samples from healthy donors and cancer patients. TCRdb's table, derived via immunoSEQ multiplex PCR, lists solely in-frame clones and lacks some. The sample yields approximately 170,000 clones, approximately 90% seen once. V was pared by 1 base and J by 5 bases, with 3 bases of the junction left unmatched. This CDR3 comprises 14 residues. Germline V gene sequence: CDR1 SQVTM, CDR2 ANQGSEA. Material for sequencing was blood. This TCR was recovered from a woman aged 25 to 39 in good health. The rearrangement links TRBV29-1 to TRBJ2-1, with 9 positions matching TRBD2. CDR3 nucleotide sequence: TGCAGCGTTGAAGGGCTAGCGGGGAACAATGAGCAGTTCTTC. Its protein is CSVEGLAGNNEQFF.